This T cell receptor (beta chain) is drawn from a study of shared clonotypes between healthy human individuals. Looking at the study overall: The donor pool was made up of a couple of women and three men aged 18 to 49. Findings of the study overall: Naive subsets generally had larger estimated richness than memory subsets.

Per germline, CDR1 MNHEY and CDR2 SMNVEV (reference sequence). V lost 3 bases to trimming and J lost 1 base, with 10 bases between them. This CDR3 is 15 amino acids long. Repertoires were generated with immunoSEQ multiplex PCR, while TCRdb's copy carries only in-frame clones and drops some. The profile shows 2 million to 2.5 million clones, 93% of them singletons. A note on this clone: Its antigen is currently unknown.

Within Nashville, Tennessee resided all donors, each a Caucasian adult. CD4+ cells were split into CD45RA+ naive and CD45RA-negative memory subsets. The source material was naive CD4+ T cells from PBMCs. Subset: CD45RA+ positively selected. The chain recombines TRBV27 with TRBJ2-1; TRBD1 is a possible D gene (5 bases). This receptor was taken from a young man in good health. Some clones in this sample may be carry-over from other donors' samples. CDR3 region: CASSFQGQSYNEQFF. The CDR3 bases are TGTGCCAGCAGTTTCCAGGGCCAGTCCTACAATGAGCAGTTCTTC.